This passage covers 23 T cell receptor beta chains from one sample sequenced in a study of cytomegalovirus exposure and HLA in healthy donors. Method: immunoSEQ multiplex PCR; TCRdb's copy keeps in-frame clones and lacks some. The sample has 150,000 to 200,000 clones, about 81% seen once. Sequencing was done on a sample of PBMCs. The receptor source for this set is a woman aged 30 to 39 in good health and CMV-seronegative.

The chain links TRBV5-6 to TRBJ2-7; TRBD1 matches at 8 bases. The length of the CDR3 is 15 residues. With V trimmed by 2 bases and J by 5 bases, 9 bases remained unmatched. Germline CDR1 SGHDT, CDR2 YYEEEE. CDR3 sequence reads: CASSLDRGVFDEQYF. Written as DNA, the CDR3 is TGTGCCAGCAGCTTAGACAGGGGAGTGTTCGACGAGCAGTACTTC.

This chain connects TRBV25-1 to TRBJ2-1; TRBD2 aligns across 8 bases. There are 15 residues in the CDR3. The V segment lost 0 bases and the J segment 6 bases; nucleotides outside the gene matches: 4. CDR1 is MGHDK, CDR2 SYGVNS, per germline. This CDR3 reads CASSEYRAGANEQFF. Here the CDR3 DNA reads TGTGCCAGCAGTGAATATCGAGCGGGAGCCAATGAGCAGTTCTTC.

The chain has TRBV6-1 and TRBJ2-3; 7 nucleotides match TRBD1. There are 14 residues in the CDR3. The V segment lost 6 bases and the J segment 1 base; nucleotides outside the gene matches: 4. CDR1 and CDR2 from the germline V gene are MNHNS and SASEGT. This CDR3 is CASSRTGGTDTQYF. The CDR3 DNA follows: TGTGCCAGCAGCCGGACAGGAGGCACAGATACGCAGTATTTT.

The chain combines TRBV2 with TRBJ1-2; TRBD1 might be the D (6 bases). Germline V CDR1 and CDR2: SNHLY, FYNNEI. V dropped 3 bases and J dropped 4 bases, with 12 bases sitting between them. The CDR3 contains 14 residues. The DNA of the CDR3 is TGTGCCAGCAGTGACAGGGGACGGAGCTATGGCTACACCTTC. Amino acid sequence: CASSDRGRSYGYTF.

V usage is TRBV30 and J usage is TRBJ2-2, with D tentatively TRBD1 (6 bases). V lost 0 bases to trimming and J lost 1 base, with 6 bases between them. The length of the CDR3 is 14 residues. The germline V gene has CDR1 GTSNPN and CDR2 SVGIG (reference sequence). CDR3 bases: TGTGCCTGGAGTGTACAGGGGAACACCGGGGAGCTGTTTTTT. Translation gives CAWSVQGNTGELFF.

The V gene is TRBV27, the J gene TRBJ1-3; 8 nucleotides match TRBD1. Germline CDR1 is MNHEY and CDR2 is SMNVEV (reference sequence). The CDR3 sequence is 16 residues long. The V gene end was trimmed by 5 bases and the J gene end by 1 base; junction bases not matched to a gene: 7. The CDR3 is CASSPRQGRSGNTIYF. As DNA, the CDR3 is TGTGCCAGCAGTCCCCGACAGGGGAGGTCTGGAAACACCATATATTTT.

The chain carries TRBV9 and TRBJ2-1; 9 bases are a match to TRBD2. Germline values: CDR1 SGDLS, CDR2 YYNGEE. Germline trimming cut 4 bases from V and 3 bases from J; bases unmatched to any gene: 5. The CDR3 extends over 15 amino acids. The CDR3 protein is CASSTGLAIYNEQFF. CDR3 bases: TGTGCCAGCAGCACCGGACTAGCGATCTACAATGAGCAGTTCTTC.

Turning to this clone: Other DNA variants within this sample encode the same CDR3. The rearrangement uses TRBV7-6 and TRBJ2-1; maybe TRBD1 (5 bases). The V and J ends lost 5 bases and 4 bases respectively, with 9 bases between them. Germline values: CDR1 SGHVS, CDR2 FNYEAQ. CDR3 length: 13 residues. CDR3 nucleotides: TGTGCCAGCAGCCAAGGGGCTTACAATGAGCAGTTCTTC. As protein: CASSQGAYNEQFF.

This clone has a handful of counts. The genes are TRBV6-5 and TRBJ1-1; 10 nucleotides align to TRBD1. CDR3 length: 15 amino acids. CDR1 MNHEY and CDR2 SVGAGI come from the germline V gene. The junction had 8 bases not matched to a gene; V was cut back by 2 bases and J by 8 bases. DNA for the CDR3: TGTGCCAGCAGTTACCCCGGGACAGGGGCAAGAGAAGCTTTCTTT. This encodes CASSYPGTGAREAFF.

This clone was observed a handful of times. The gene calls are TRBV10-2 and TRBJ1-5; D gene ambiguous. In germline, CDR1 is WSHSY, CDR2 SAAADI. This CDR3 comprises 15 residues. The V end lost 0 bases, the J end lost 0 bases, and 6 bases lay between the germline ends. This chain's CDR3 is CASSESDFSNQPQHF. The CDR3 DNA is TGCGCCAGCAGTGAGTCGGACTTTAGCAATCAGCCCCAGCATTTT.

The chain links TRBV7-9 to TRBJ1-2; D perhaps matches TRBD1 (6 bases). Per the germline V gene, CDR1 is SEHNR and CDR2 is FQNEAQ (reference sequence). The CDR3 totals 13 residues. V was cut by 5 bases and J by 8 bases, with 15 bases left in between. CDR3 DNA: TGTGCCAGCAGCCGATGGGACATAGAGGGCTACACCTTC. It yields the protein CASSRWDIEGYTF.

The chain joins TRBV5-4 to TRBJ2-2; 13 nucleotides match TRBD2. The length of the CDR3 is 17 residues. V shed 4 bases and J 5 bases; nucleotides not matched to a gene: 8. Germline V gene data show CDR1 as SGHNT and CDR2 as YYREEE (reference sequence). In nucleotides, the CDR3 is TGTGCCAGCAGCCCGATGACTAGCGGGGGGCGAACCGGGGAGCTGTTTTTT. Protein product: CASSPMTSGGRTGELFF.

This clone was picked up one time. V usage is TRBV7-8 and J usage is TRBJ2-5; 7 nucleotides align to TRBD2. The CDR3 sequence is 16 residues long. Germline CDR1 SGHVS, CDR2 FQNEAQ. The J segment lost 8 bases and the V segment lost 2 bases, leaving 14 bases of the junction unmatched. The CDR3 loop is CASSLRRASGLPTQYF. For the CDR3, the DNA is TGTGCCAGCAGCTTACGGCGGGCTAGCGGACTTCCCACCCAGTACTTC.

The rearrangement uses TRBV5-1 and TRBJ2-7; 10 bases fit TRBD1. J gave up 6 bases and V 3 bases, and 9 bases lay outside the gene matches. The CDR3 has 15 residues. Germline V gene lookup returns CDR1 SGHRS and CDR2 YFSETQ. CDR3 nucleotide sequence: TGCGCCAGCAGCTCACCCGGGACAGGGGCCCCCGAGCAGTACTTC. Translating gives CASSSPGTGAPEQYF.

V is TRBV5-1 and J is TRBJ2-5; 11 bases fit TRBD2. The CDR3 is made up of 16 amino acids. V lost 4 bases to trimming and J lost 1 base; unmatched junction nucleotides: 6. The germline V gene has CDR1 SGHRS and CDR2 YFSETQ. In DNA, the CDR3 is TGCGCCAGCAGCATAGGGACTAGCGGTATCCAAGAGACCCAGTACTTC. This codes for CASSIGTSGIQETQYF.

The J gene is TRBJ2-1, the V gene TRBV6-1, with D tentatively TRBD1 (5 bases). The length of the CDR3 is 13 residues. The germline gives CDR1 MNHNS, CDR2 SASEGT. The ends were cut back, 5 bases at V and 13 bases at J, with 18 bases in the middle. The CDR3 DNA reads as TGTGCCAGCAGTCTCAGACAGACGCCGCAACAGTTCTTC. The encoded protein is CASSLRQTPQQFF.

The V and J genes are TRBV27 and TRBJ1-5, with a possible D match to TRBD1 (6 bases). The germline gives CDR1 MNHEY, CDR2 SMNVEV (reference sequence). The CDR3 loop spans 13 amino acids. Trimming removed 0 bases from V and 7 bases from J, with 7 bases in between. The CDR3 loop reads CASSLSTGQPQHF. CDR3 sequence (DNA): TGTGCCAGCAGTTTATCGACAGGACAGCCCCAGCATTTT.

The V gene is TRBV11-2, the J gene TRBJ2-2; no firm D call. V was trimmed by 5 bases and J by 0 bases, leaving 10 bases between them. The CDR3 consists of 15 residues. Germline CDR1 is SGHAT and CDR2 is FQNNGV. The CDR3: CASSRLASNTGELFF. The DNA for the CDR3 is TGTGCCAGCAGCCGACTGGCATCGAACACCGGGGAGCTGTTTTTT. Together with reference TRBV11-2 and TRBJ2-2, the CDR3 gives the full variable domain: EAGVAQSPRYKIIEKRQSVAFWCNPISGHATLYWYQQILGQGPKLLIQFQNNGVVDDSQLPKDRFSAERLKGVDSTLKIQPAKLEDSAVYLCASSRLASNTGELFFGEGSRLTVL.

The chain recombines TRBV25-1 with TRBJ1-1; D may be TRBD1 (5 bases). V was clipped by 1 base and J by 1 base, with 7 bases between them. Germline V gene lookup returns CDR1 MGHDK and CDR2 SYGVNS. The CDR3 runs 14 residues. The CDR3 region has the DNA TGTGCCAGCAGTGAATTCGGGGGGAACACTGAAGCTTTCTTT. It specifies CASSEFGGNTEAFF.

The V and J genes are TRBV25-1 and TRBJ1-1; D possibly corresponds to TRBD1 (6 bases). Germline V CDR1 and CDR2: MGHDK, SYGVNS. The CDR3 covers 14 residues. V was cut by 2 bases and J by 4 bases, with 11 bases left in between. The CDR3 DNA follows: TGTGCCAGCAGTGAAAACAGGGATGGCACTGAAGCTTTCTTT. This encodes CASSENRDGTEAFF.

The chain is built from TRBV5-4 and TRBJ1-1; D is uncertain. Germline CDR1 reads SGHNT; CDR2 reads YYREEE (reference sequence). CDR3 size: 14 residues. V was pared by 1 base and J by 0 bases, with 7 bases between. The CDR3 protein is CASSLKHVNTEAFF. In DNA form, the CDR3 reads TGTGCCAGCAGCTTGAAACACGTGAACACTGAAGCTTTCTTT.

The chain has TRBV29-1 and TRBJ2-6; unclear D gene. The CDR3 sequence is 14 residues long. V was trimmed by 2 bases and J by 0 bases, leaving 5 bases between them. Germline-derived CDR1 and CDR2 are SQVTM and ANQGSEA. The CDR3 DNA reads as TGCAGCGTTGAACAGTTCTCTGGGGCCAACGTCCTGACTTTC. The encoded protein is CSVEQFSGANVLTF.

The V call is TRBV5-1, the J call TRBJ2-3; 8 bases map to TRBD2. Germline V gene lookup returns CDR1 SGHRS and CDR2 YFSETQ. The CDR3 spans 16 residues. V trimming: 4 bases; J trimming: 2 bases; junction bases outside the gene matches: 9. CDR3: CASSQYSGTTTDTQYF. The CDR3 DNA sequence: TGCGCCAGCAGCCAATATAGCGGGACAACCACAGATACGCAGTATTTT.